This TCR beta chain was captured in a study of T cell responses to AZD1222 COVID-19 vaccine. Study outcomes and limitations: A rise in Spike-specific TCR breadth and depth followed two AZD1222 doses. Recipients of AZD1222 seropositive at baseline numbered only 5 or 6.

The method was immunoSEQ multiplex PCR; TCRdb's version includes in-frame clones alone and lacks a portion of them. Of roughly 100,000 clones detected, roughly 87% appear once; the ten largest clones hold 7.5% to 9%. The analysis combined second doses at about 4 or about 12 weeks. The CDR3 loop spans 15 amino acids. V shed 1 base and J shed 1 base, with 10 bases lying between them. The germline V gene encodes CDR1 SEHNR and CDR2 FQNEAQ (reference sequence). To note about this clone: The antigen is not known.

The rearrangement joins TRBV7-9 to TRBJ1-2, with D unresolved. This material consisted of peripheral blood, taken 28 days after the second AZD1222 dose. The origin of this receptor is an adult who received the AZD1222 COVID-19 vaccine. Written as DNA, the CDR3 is TGTGCCAGCAGCTTAGATTCTGGTGTTAACTATGGCTACACCTTC. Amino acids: CASSLDSGVNYGYTF.